The 23 T cell receptor beta chains in this list originate from one sample, sequenced in a study of pediatric ulcerative colitis. Sequencing was performed with immunoSEQ multiplex PCR; in TCRdb, only in-frame clones are kept and a portion is missing. The data contain around 14,000 clones, 85% to 90% of them singletons. Sequenced sample: blood. The receptors originated from a boy between 5 and 17 years old with moderate ulcerative colitis.

The chain carries TRBV6-5 and TRBJ1-2; perhaps TRBD1 as D (5 bases). The germline gives CDR1 MNHEY, CDR2 SVGAGI. V lost 2 bases and J 2 bases, leaving 12 bases between the germline ends. CDR3 size: 15 residues. This CDR3 reads CASSYGAGLNYGYTF. The CDR3 DNA sequence: TGTGCCAGCAGTTACGGCGCAGGGTTAAACTATGGCTACACCTTC.

The chain uses TRBV7-7 and TRBJ2-1; D is ambiguous. This CDR3 comprises 13 residues. V was clipped by 4 bases and J by 0 bases, with 4 bases between them. Per germline, CDR1 SSHAT and CDR2 FNYEAQ (reference sequence). DNA of the CDR3: TGTGCCAGCAGCTCCGACTCCTACAATGAGCAGTTCTTC. Protein product: CASSSDSYNEQFF. The whole variable domain, filled in from reference TRBV7-7 and TRBJ2-1, reads GAGVSQSPRYKVTKRGQDVTLRCDPISSHATLYWYQQALGQGPEFLTYFNYEAQPDKSGLPSDRFSAERPEGSISTLTIQRTEQRDSAMYRCASSSDSYNEQFFGPGTRLTVL.

This clone was seen a single time. This rearrangement joins TRBV7-8 to TRBJ2-7; 10 bases agree with TRBD1. The trim removed 4 bases at V and 1 base at J, leaving 13 bases unmatched. The CDR3 extends over 18 amino acids. The V gene's germline CDR1 is SGHVS and CDR2 FQNEAQ. The CDR3 loop is CASSSRQGAARSSYEQYF. The CDR3, as DNA: TGTGCCAGCAGCTCAAGACAGGGGGCGGCTCGATCTTCCTACGAGCAGTACTTC.

J is TRBJ2-5 and V is TRBV9; 7 bases line up with TRBD2. The CDR3 is 13 residues long. Germline V CDR1 and CDR2: SGDLS, YYNGEE. With V trimmed by 8 bases and J by 5 bases, 9 bases remained unmatched. CDR3 in DNA: TGTGCCAGGGGTAACGGGGGGAGCGAGACCCAGTACTTC. Amino acid sequence: CARGNGGSETQYF.

V gene TRBV28 combines with J gene TRBJ2-2; 7 bases are a match to TRBD2. Trimming at V came to 6 bases and at J to 0 bases, leaving 7 bases not matched to a gene. The CDR3 spans 16 residues. Germline loops: CDR1 MDHEN, CDR2 SYDVKM. The CDR3 sequence is CASSTPGLANTGELFF. In DNA, the CDR3 is TGTGCCAGCAGCACCCCCGGACTAGCGAACACCGGGGAGCTGTTTTTT.

This chain uses TRBV18 with TRBJ1-1; D unresolved. This CDR3 is 14 amino acids long. V was shortened by 2 bases and J by 0 bases, with 7 bases between the two germline ends. Germline CDR1 KGHSH, CDR2 LQKENI. The DNA for the CDR3 is TGTGCCAGCTCACCATCCTCGGTGAACACTGAAGCTTTCTTT. Amino acids: CASSPSSVNTEAFF.

CDR3 sequence: CASSPAAPGRDNEKLFF. The CDR3 DNA reads TGTGCCAGCAGTCCAGCAGCACCGGGACGGGATAATGAAAAACTGTTTTTT. V gene TRBV28 combines with J gene TRBJ1-4, with D perhaps matching TRBD1 (5 bases). V dropped 5 bases and J dropped 4 bases, with 20 bases sitting between them. Germline CDR1 reads MDHEN; CDR2 reads SYDVKM. This CDR3 comprises 17 residues.

This clone turned up a few times. This rearrangement joins TRBV11-1 to TRBJ1-6; tentatively, D is TRBD1 (5 bases). Between the trimmed V and J ends, which lost 6 bases and 7 bases, there was a span of 10 bases. Germline CDR1 SGHAT, CDR2 FQDESV (reference sequence). This CDR3 region has 13 residues. The CDR3 loop reads CASSGTANSPLHF. CDR3 nucleotides: TGTGCCAGCAGTGGGACGGCAAATTCACCCCTCCACTTT.

The rearrangement links TRBV9 to TRBJ2-7, with no clear D. The CDR3 loop spans 14 amino acids. Germline lookup yields CDR1 SGDLS and CDR2 YYNGEE. Trimming shortened V by 0 bases and J by 0 bases, and 7 bases separated the two germline ends. CDR3 in amino acids: CASSVVATSYEQYF. CDR3 bases: TGTGCCAGCAGCGTAGTCGCTACCTCCTACGAGCAGTACTTC.

There are a few counts of this clone. This rearrangement joins TRBV21-1 to TRBJ2-7. TRBV21-1 is a pseudogene. CDR3 length equals 10 residues. This CDR3 is CASSQSEQYF. In nucleotides, the CDR3 is TGTGCCAGCAGCCAATCTGAGCAGTACTTC.

The chain uses TRBV2 and TRBJ1-1, with 10 bases lining up with TRBD1. Germline V lookup: CDR1 SNHLY, CDR2 FYNNEI. With 6 bases clipped from V and 11 bases from J, the junction kept 9 bases outside the gene matches. This CDR3 region has 13 residues. The CDR3 here is CASSATGGPTAFF. CDR3 in DNA: TGTGCCAGCAGCGCGACAGGGGGCCCAACTGCTTTCTTT.

The rearrangement links TRBV19 to TRBJ2-7, with a tentative D call TRBD2 (6 bases). V was clipped by 2 bases and J by 3 bases, with 14 bases between them. Germline CDR1 LNHDA, CDR2 SQIVND (reference sequence). This CDR3 has 15 residues. CDR3 sequence: CASSIRREGDYEQYF. CDR3 in DNA: TGTGCCAGTAGTATAAGGAGGGAAGGGGACTACGAGCAGTACTTC.

This clone appeared once. The chain links TRBV11-3 to TRBJ2-3; 7 bases line up with TRBD2. Germline CDR1 is SGHNT and CDR2 is YENEEA. The length of the CDR3 is 16 residues. Trimming cost V 1 base and J 1 base; bases outside gene matches: 5. The CDR3 here is CASSLGLADRTDTQYF. Written as DNA, the CDR3 is TGTGCCAGCAGCTTAGGCCTAGCGGACCGCACAGATACGCAGTATTTT.

Only one count was recorded for this clone. The rearrangement joins TRBV6-5 to TRBJ2-1, with 7 bases lining up with TRBD2. The CDR3 totals 15 residues. V lost 2 bases to trimming and J lost 8 bases; unmatched junction nucleotides: 9. CDR1 MNHEY and CDR2 SVGAGI come from the germline V gene. The CDR3 bases are TGTGCCAGCAGTTACGTTACTAGCGAAGGCGATGAGCAGTTCTTC. The encoded protein is CASSYVTSEGDEQFF.

The chain carries TRBV6-6 and TRBJ2-6; D not resolved. V dropped 9 bases and J dropped 6 bases, with 6 bases sitting between them. From germline, CDR1 is MNHNY and CDR2 SVGAGI (reference sequence). The CDR3 loop spans 11 amino acids. This CDR3 reads CASFEANVLTF. The CDR3 DNA sequence: TGTGCCAGTTTTGAGGCCAACGTCCTGACTTTC.

This chain joins TRBV2 and TRBJ1-2; D may be TRBD1 (5 bases). This CDR3 is built from 15 residues. The ends were cut back, 3 bases at V and 4 bases at J, with 15 bases in the middle. In germline, CDR1 is SNHLY, CDR2 FYNNEI. In DNA, the CDR3 is TGTGCCAGCAGTGAGAGGGAAGGGGATCGCTATGGCTACACCTTC. Amino acid sequence: CASSEREGDRYGYTF.

The chain has TRBV5-6 and TRBJ1-5; 7 bases line up with TRBD1. The CDR3 totals 15 residues. Trimming cost V 0 bases and J 3 bases; bases outside gene matches: 3. Germline V CDR1 and CDR2: SGHDT, YYEEEE. CDR3 sequence reads: CASSLGGTVNQPQHF. The CDR3 DNA is TGTGCCAGCAGCTTGGGCGGGACAGTCAATCAGCCCCAGCATTTT.

The chain joins TRBV5-1 to TRBJ1-1, with D unresolved. The CDR3 runs to 14 residues. Trimming removed 10 bases from V and 1 base from J, with 17 bases in between. Per germline, CDR1 SGHRS and CDR2 YFSETQ. CDR3 amino acids: CASTLGRTNTEAFF. Written as DNA, the CDR3 is TGCGCCTCTACGCTCGGCAGGACGAACACTGAAGCTTTCTTT.

This clone was recorded once. V gene TRBV7-2 combines with J gene TRBJ2-5; 7 bases are a match to TRBD2. The CDR3 is made up of 16 amino acids. The germline CDR1 and CDR2 sequences are SGHTA and FQGNSA. Germline trimming cut 4 bases from V and 1 base from J; bases unmatched to any gene: 9. Here the CDR3 reads CASSSLGGGIQETQYF. DNA of the CDR3: TGTGCCAGCAGCTCGCTGGGCGGGGGTATCCAAGAGACCCAGTACTTC. The full variable domain, its missing parts supplied by reference TRBV7-2 and TRBJ2-5, is GAGVSQSPSNKVTEKGKDVELRCDPISGHTALYWYRQSLGQGLEFLIYFQGNSAPDKSGLPSDRFSAERTGGSVSTLTIQRTQQEDSAVYLCASSSLGGGIQETQYFGPGTRLLVL.

The V and J genes are TRBV28 and TRBJ1-1; perhaps TRBD1 as D (6 bases). The CDR3 contains 12 residues. Germline loops: CDR1 MDHEN, CDR2 SYDVKM. The V end lost 6 bases, the J end lost 1 base, and 6 bases lay between the germline ends. This CDR3 reads CASRTGNTEAFF. The CDR3 nucleotides are TGTGCCAGCAGGACAGGGAACACTGAAGCTTTCTTT.

The chain carries TRBV5-4 and TRBJ1-6, with TRBD1 identical over 7 bases. This CDR3 spans 17 amino acids. Trimming took 2 bases from V and 2 from J; bases not matched to a gene: 7. CDR1 SGHNT and CDR2 YYREEE come from the germline V gene (reference sequence). This CDR3 is CASSFRQGGTYNSPLHF. The CDR3 DNA reads TGTGCCAGCAGCTTCAGGCAGGGGGGCACCTATAATTCACCCCTCCACTTT.

This chain connects TRBV7-2 to TRBJ2-5; 7 bases map to TRBD2. The CDR3 consists of 17 residues. J gave up 7 bases and V 5 bases, and 19 bases lay outside the gene matches. Germline V gene lookup returns CDR1 SGHTA and CDR2 FQGNSA. In DNA, the CDR3 is TGTGCCAGCAGCCCCGAAAGCGGGAAAGGGTCCCGCCGGACCCAGTACTTC. Its translation: CASSPESGKGSRRTQYF.

The V call is TRBV18, the J call TRBJ1-1; D is unresolved. V lost 4 bases and J 6 bases, leaving 9 bases between the germline ends. The V gene's germline CDR1 is KGHSH and CDR2 LQKENI. CDR3 length: 12 residues. CDR3 nucleotides: TGTGCCAGCTCACAGGTTCAGGCTGAAGCTTTCTTT. This codes for CASSQVQAEAFF.